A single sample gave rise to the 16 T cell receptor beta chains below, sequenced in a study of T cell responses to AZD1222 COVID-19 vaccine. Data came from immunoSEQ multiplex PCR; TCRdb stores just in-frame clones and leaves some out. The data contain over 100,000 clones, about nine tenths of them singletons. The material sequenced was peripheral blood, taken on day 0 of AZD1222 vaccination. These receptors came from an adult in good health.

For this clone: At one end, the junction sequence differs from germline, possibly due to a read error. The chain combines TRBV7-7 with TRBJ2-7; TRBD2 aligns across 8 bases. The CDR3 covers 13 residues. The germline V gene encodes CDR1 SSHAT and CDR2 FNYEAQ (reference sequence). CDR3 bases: TGTGCTAGCAGCTCGGGGGGGATGGGGGAGCAGTACTTC. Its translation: CASSSGGMGEQYF.

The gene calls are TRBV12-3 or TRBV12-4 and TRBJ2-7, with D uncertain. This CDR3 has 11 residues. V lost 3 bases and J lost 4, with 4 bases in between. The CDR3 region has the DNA TGTGCCAGCAGTTTGAAGTACGAGCAGTACTTC. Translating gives CASSLKYEQYF.

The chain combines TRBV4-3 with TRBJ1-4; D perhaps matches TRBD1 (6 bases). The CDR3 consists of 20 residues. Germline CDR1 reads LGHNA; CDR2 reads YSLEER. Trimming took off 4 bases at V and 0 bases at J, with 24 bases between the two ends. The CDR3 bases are TGCGCCAGCAGCCCCTCGAGGGGGAAGACTCAGGATACAACTAATGAAAAACTGTTTTTT. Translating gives CASSPSRGKTQDTTNEKLFF.

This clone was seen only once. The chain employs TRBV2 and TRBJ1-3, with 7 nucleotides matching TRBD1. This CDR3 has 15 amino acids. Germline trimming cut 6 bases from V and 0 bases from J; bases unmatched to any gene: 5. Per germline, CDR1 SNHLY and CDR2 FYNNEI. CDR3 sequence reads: CASRAPGGSGNTIYF. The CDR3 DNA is TGTGCCAGCAGGGCGCCAGGGGGCTCTGGAAACACCATATATTTT.

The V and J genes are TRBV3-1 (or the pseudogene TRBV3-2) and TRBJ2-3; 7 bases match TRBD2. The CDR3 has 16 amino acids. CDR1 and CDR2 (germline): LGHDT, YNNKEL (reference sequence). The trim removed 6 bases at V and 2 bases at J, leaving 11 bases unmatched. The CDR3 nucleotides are TGTGCCAGCAGTTTTGCTAGCGGACGGAACACAGATACGCAGTATTTT. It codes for CASSFASGRNTDTQYF.

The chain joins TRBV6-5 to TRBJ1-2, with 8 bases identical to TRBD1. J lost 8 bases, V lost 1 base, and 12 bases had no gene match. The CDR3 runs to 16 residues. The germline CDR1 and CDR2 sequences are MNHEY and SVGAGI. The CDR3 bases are TGTGCCAGCAGTTACTTCGCAGGGGGCTTATCTCAAGGCTACACCTTC. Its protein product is CASSYFAGGLSQGYTF.

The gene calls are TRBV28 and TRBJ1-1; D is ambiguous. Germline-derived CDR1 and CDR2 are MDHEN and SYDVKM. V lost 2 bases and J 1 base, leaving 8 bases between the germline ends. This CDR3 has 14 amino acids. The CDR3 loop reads CASSLGGSNTEAFF. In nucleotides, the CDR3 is TGTGCCAGCAGTTTAGGCGGATCGAACACTGAAGCTTTCTTT.

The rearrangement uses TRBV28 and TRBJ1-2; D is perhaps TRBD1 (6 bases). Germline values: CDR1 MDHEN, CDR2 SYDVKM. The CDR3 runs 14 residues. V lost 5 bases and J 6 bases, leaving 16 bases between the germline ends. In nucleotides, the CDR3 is TGTGCCAGCAGTATTCTAGGGGGTCAAGATGGCTACACCTTC. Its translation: CASSILGGQDGYTF.

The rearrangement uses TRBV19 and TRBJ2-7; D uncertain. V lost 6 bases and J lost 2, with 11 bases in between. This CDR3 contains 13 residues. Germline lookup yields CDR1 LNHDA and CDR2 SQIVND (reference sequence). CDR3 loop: CASSETVTYEQYF. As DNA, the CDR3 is TGTGCCAGTAGCGAGACGGTAACCTACGAGCAGTACTTC. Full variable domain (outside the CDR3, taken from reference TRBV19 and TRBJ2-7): DGGITQSPKYLFRKEGQNVTLSCEQNLNHDAMYWYRQDPGQGLRLIYYSQIVNDFQKGDIAEGYSVSREKKESFPLTVTSAQKNPTAFYLCASSETVTYEQYFGPGTRLTVT.

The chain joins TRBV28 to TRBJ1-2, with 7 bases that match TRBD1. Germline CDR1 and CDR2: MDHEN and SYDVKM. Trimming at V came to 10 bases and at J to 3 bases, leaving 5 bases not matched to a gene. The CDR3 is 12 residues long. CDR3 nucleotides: TGTGCCATCCAGGGGGAGGACTATGGCTACACCTTC. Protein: CAIQGEDYGYTF.

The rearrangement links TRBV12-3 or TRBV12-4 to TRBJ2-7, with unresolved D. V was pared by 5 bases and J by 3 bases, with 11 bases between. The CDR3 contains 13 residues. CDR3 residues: CASSPESGYEQYF. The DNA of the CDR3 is TGTGCCAGCAGTCCGGAGTCGGGCTACGAGCAGTACTTC.

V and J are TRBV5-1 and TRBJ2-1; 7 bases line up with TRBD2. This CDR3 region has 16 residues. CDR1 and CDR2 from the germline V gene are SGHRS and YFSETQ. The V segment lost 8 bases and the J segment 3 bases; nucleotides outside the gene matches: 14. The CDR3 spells CASTRLKAGNYNEQFF. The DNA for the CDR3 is TGCGCCAGTACCCGTTTGAAAGCGGGGAACTACAATGAGCAGTTCTTC. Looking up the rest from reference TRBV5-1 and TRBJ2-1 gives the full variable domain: KAGVTQTPRYLIKTRGQQVTLSCSPISGHRSVSWYQQTPGQGLQFLFEYFSETQRNKGNFPGRFSGRQFSNSRSEMNVSTLELGDSALYLCASTRLKAGNYNEQFFGPGTRLTVL.

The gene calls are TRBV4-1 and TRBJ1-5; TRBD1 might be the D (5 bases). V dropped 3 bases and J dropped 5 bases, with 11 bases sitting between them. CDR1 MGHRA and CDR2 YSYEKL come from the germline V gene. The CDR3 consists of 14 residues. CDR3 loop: CASSHRVRDQPQHF. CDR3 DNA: TGCGCCAGCAGCCACAGGGTACGGGATCAGCCCCAGCATTTT.

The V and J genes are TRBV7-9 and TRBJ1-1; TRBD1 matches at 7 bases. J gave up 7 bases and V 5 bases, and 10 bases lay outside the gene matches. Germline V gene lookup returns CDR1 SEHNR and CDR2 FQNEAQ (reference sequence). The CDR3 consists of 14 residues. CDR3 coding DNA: TGTGCCAGCAGCCCCAGGGGGTCCTCGGGTGAAGCTTTCTTT. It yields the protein CASSPRGSSGEAFF. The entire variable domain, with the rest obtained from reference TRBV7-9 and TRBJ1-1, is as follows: DTGVSQNPRHKITKRGQNVTFRCDPISEHNRLYWYRQTLGQGPEFLTYFQNEAQLEKSRLLSDRFSAERPKGSFSTLEIQRTEQGDSAMYLCASSPRGSSGEAFFGQGTRLTVV.

The CDR3 DNA reads as TGCAGTGCTAGTAAGGAGTCCAAGCAGTACTTC. This codes for CSASKESKQYF. The chain employs TRBV20-1 and TRBJ2-7; D gene ambiguous. CDR3 size: 11 residues. Trimming shortened V by 3 bases and J by 8 bases, and 11 bases separated the two germline ends. Germline V gene data show CDR1 as DFQATT and CDR2 as SNEGSKA (reference sequence).

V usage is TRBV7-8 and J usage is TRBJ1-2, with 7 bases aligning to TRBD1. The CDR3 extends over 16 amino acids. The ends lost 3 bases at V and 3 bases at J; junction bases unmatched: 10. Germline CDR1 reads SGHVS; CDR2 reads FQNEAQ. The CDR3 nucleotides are TGTGCCAGCAGCTTGAGTTCGGAGGGGGCTTACTATGGCTACACCTTC. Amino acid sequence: CASSLSSEGAYYGYTF.